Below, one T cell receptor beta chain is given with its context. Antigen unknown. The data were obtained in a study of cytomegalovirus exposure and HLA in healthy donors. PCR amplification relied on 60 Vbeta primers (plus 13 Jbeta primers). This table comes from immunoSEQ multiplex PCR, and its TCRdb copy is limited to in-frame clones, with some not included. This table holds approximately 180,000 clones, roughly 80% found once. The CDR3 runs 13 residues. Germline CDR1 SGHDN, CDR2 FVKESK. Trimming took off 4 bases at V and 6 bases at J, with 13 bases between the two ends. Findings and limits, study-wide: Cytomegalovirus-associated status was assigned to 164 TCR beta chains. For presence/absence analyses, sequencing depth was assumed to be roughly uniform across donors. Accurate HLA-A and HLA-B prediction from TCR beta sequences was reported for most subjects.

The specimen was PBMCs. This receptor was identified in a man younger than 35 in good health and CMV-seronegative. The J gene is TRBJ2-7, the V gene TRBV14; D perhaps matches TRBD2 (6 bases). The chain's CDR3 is CASSLYKGGEQYF. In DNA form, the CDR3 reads TGTGCCAGCAGCCTTTACAAGGGAGGCGAGCAGTACTTC.